This T cell receptor beta chain originates from a study of control samples from healthy donors and cancer patients. The sample holds one count of this clone. Some clones are missing from TCRdb's copy, which holds only in-frame ones; the method was immunoSEQ multiplex PCR. Among around 130,000 clones listed, 75% to 95% were seen once. Source material: blood. This receptor was identified in a man between 18 and 29 years old in good health.

The CDR3 sequence: CASSSQGPATEAFF. The DNA of the CDR3 is TGTGCCAGCTCATCCCAGGGGCCGGCCACTGAAGCTTTCTTT. This rearrangement joins TRBV18 to TRBJ1-1; tentatively, D is TRBD1 (6 bases). Deletions cut 5 bases from V and 4 bases from J, with 14 bases between. This CDR3 has 14 amino acids. The germline CDR1 and CDR2 sequences are KGHSH and LQKENI.